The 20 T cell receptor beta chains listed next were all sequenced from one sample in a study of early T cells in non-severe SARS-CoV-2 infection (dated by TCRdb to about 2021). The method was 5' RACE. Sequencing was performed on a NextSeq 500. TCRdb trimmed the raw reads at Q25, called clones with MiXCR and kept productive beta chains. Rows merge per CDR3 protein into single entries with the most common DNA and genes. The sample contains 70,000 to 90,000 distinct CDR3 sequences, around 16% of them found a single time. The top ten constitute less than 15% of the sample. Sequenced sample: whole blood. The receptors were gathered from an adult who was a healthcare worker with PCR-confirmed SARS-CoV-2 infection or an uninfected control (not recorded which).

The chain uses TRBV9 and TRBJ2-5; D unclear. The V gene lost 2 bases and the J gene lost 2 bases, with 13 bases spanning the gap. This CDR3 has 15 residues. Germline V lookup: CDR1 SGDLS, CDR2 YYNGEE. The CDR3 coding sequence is TGTGCCAGCAGCGTCGCCGGGTCAGTGCAAGAGACCCAGTACTTC. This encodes CASSVAGSVQETQYF.

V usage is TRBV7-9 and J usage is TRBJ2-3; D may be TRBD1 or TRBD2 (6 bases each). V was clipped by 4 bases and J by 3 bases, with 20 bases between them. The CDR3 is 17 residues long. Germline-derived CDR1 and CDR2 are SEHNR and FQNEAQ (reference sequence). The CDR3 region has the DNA TGTGCCAGCAGCTACTTCGAGGAGGAAGGGGGGACAGATACGCAGTATTTT. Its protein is CASSYFEEEGGTDTQYF.

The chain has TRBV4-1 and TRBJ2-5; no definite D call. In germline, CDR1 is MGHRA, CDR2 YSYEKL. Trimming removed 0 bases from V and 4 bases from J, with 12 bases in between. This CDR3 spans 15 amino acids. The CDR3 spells CASSQDLGSSETQYF. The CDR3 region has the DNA TGCGCCAGCAGCCAAGATCTTGGTAGCTCAGAGACCCAGTACTTC.

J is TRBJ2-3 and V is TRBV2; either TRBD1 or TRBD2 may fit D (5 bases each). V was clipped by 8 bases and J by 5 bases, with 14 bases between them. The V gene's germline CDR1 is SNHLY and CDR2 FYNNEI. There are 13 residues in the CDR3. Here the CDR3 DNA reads TGTGCCAGCTCCCGGTGGGGGATAGATACGCAGTATTTT. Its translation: CASSRWGIDTQYF.

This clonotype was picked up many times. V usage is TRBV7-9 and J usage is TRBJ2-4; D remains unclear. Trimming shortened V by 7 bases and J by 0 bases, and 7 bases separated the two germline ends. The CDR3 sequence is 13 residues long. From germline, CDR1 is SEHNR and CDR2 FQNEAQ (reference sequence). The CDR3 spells CASTRVAKNIQYF. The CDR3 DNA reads TGTGCCAGCACTAGGGTAGCCAAAAACATTCAGTACTTC.

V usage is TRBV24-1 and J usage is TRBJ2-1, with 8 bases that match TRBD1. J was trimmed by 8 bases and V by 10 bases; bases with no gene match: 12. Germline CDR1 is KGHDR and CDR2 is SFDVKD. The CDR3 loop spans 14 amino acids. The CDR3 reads CATEDREVADEQFF. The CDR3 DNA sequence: TGTGCCACTGAGGACAGGGAGGTGGCCGATGAGCAGTTCTTC.

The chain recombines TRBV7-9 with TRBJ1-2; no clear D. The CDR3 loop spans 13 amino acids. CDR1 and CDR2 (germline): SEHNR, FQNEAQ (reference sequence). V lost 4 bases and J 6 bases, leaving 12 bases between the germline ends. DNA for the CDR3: TGTGCCAGCAGCTCTATGGGATCTAATGGCTACACCTTC. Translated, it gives CASSSMGSNGYTF.

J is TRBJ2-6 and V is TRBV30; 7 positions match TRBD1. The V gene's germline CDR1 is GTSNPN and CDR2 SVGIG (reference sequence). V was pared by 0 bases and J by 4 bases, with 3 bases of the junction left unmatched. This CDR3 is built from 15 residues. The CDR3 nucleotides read TGTGCCTGGAGTGTAGGGGGCCCGGGGGCCAACGTCCTGACTTTC. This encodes CAWSVGGPGANVLTF.

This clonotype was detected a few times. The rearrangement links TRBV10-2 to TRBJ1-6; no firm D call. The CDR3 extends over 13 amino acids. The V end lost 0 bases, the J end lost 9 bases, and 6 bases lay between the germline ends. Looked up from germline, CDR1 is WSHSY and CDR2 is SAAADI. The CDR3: CASSESAVSPLHF. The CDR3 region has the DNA TGCGCCAGCAGTGAGTCGGCGGTTTCACCCCTCCACTTT.

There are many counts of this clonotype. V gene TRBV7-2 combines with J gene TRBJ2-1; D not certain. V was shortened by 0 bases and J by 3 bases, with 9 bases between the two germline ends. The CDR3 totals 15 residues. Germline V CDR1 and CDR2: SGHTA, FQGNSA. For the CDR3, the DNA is TGTGCCAGCAGCTTAGCAGTGGGGAACTACAATGAGCAGTTCTTC. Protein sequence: CASSLAVGNYNEQFF.

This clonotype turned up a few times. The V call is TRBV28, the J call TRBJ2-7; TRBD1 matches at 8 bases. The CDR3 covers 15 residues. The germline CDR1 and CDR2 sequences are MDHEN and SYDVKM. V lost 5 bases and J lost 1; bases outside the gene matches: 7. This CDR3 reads CASSVAGTGSYEQYF. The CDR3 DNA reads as TGTGCCAGCAGTGTTGCCGGGACAGGATCCTACGAGCAGTACTTC.

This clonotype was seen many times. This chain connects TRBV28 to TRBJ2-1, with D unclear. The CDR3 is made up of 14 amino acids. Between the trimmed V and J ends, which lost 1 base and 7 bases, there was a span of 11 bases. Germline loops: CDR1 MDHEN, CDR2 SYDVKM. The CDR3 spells CASSLLLALNEQFF. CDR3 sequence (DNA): TGTGCCAGCAGTTTATTGTTGGCTCTAAATGAGCAGTTCTTC.

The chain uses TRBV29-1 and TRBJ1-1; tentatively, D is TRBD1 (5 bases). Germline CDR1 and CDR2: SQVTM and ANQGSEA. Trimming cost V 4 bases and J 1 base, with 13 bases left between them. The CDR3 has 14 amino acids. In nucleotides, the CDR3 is TGCAGCGTTGCAGTGGGGCTCAGGAACACTGAAGCTTTCTTT. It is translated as CSVAVGLRNTEAFF.

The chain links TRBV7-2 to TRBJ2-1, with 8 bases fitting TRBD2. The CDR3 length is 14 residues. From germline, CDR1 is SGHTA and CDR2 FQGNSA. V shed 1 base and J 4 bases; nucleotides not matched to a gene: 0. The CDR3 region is CASSLGLAYNEQFF. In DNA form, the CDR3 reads TGTGCCAGCAGCTTAGGACTAGCGTACAATGAGCAGTTCTTC.

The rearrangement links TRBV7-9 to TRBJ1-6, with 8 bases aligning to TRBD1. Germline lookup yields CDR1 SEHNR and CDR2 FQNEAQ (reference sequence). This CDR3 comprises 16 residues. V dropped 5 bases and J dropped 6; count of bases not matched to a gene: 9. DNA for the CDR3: TGTGCCAGCAGCCGCGATGGACAGGGACCTAATTCACCCCTCCACTTT. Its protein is CASSRDGQGPNSPLHF.

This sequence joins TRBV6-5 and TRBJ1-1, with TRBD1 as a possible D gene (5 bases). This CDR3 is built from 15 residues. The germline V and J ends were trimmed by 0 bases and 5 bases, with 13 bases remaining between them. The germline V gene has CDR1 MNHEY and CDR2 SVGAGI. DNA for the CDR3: TGTGCCAGCAGTTACTCGGGACTCCAAGGGACTGAAGCTTTCTTT. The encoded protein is CASSYSGLQGTEAFF.

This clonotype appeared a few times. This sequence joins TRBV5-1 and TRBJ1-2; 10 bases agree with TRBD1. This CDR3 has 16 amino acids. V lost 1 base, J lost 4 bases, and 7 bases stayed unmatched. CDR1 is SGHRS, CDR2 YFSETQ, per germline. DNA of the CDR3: TGCGCCAGCAGCTTGAGCGACAGGGGGCTCATCTATGGCTACACCTTC. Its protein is CASSLSDRGLIYGYTF.

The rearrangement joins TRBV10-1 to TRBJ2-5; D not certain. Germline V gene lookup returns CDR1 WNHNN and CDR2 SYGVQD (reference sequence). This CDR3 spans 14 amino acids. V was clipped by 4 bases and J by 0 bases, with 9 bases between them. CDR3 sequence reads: CASSGLHYQETQYF. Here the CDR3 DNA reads TGCGCCAGCAGTGGTCTCCATTACCAAGAGACCCAGTACTTC.

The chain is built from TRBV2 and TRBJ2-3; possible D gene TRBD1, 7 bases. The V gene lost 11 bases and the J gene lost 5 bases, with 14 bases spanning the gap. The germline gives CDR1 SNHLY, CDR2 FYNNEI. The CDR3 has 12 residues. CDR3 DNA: TGTGCCGGAAGACAGGGAGGAGATACGCAGTATTTT. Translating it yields CAGRQGGDTQYF.

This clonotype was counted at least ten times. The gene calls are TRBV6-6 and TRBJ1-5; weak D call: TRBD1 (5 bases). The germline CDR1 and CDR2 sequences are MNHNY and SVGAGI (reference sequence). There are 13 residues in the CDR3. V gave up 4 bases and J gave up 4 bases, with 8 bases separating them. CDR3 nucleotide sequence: TGTGCCAGCAGTTTACAGGAGAATCAGCCCCAGCATTTT. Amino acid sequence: CASSLQENQPQHF.